This TCR beta chain was retrieved from a study of T cells in Graves' hyperthyroidism and ophthalmopathy. The sample holds many counts of this clonotype. TCR beta CDR3 regions were amplified from RNA. The HTBI primer set drove a first-round RT-PCR of the TCR CDR3. TCRdb independently ran MiXCR on the multiplex PCR reads; one entry per CDR3 protein. Seen here are 700,000 or so distinct CDR3 sequences, 16% observed once, and the top ten hold around 7.7%. Trimming removed 0 bases from V and 1 base from J, with 11 bases in between. CDR3 size: 16 residues. The sequencing input was blood. The clonotype comes from a man younger than 35 with Graves' hyperthyroidism. This chain uses TRBV12-3 or TRBV12-4 with TRBJ2-3; D perhaps matches TRBD1 (5 bases). The CDR3 loop is CASSLAGRAGTDTQYF. As DNA, the CDR3 is TGTGCCAGCAGTTTAGCCGGCAGGGCGGGCACAGATACGCAGTATTTT.